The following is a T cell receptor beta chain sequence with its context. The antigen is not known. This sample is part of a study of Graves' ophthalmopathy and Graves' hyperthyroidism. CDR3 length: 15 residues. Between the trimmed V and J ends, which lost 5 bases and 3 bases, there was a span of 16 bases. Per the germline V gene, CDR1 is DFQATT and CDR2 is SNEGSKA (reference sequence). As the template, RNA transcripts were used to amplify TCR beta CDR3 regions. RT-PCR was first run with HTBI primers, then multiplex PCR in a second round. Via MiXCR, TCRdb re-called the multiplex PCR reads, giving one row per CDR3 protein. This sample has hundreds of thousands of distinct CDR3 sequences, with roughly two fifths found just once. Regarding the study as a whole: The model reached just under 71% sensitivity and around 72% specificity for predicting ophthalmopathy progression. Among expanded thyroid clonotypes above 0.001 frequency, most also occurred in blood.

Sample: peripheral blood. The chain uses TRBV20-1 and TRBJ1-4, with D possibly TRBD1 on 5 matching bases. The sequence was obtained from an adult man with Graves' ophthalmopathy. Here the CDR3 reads CSAEPRVGANEKLFF. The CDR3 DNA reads TGCAGTGCTGAACCGCGGGTAGGGGCTAATGAAAAACTGTTTTTT.